The 5 T cell receptor beta chains reported below all come from one sample, sequenced in a study of radiotherapy plus CTLA-4 blockade in lung cancer. Repertoires were generated with immunoSEQ multiplex PCR, while TCRdb's copy carries only in-frame clones and drops some. The repertoire holds approximately 60,000 clones, with 70% to 80% as singletons. The source was peripheral blood, collected from a patient treated with radiotherapy plus ipilimumab. The source of these receptors is a human donor with non-small cell lung cancer who had a complete response to radiotherapy plus ipilimumab.

This sequence joins TRBV11-3 and TRBJ1-1, with D possibly TRBD1 on 6 matching bases. CDR3 size: 15 residues. V dropped 5 bases and J dropped 1 base, with 14 bases sitting between them. Germline V gene lookup returns CDR1 SGHNT and CDR2 YENEEA. The CDR3 coding sequence is TGTGCCAGCAGCCCCTCGGAAGGGGGGAACACTGAAGCTTTCTTT. Amino acid sequence: CASSPSEGGNTEAFF.

The gene calls are TRBV5-1 and TRBJ2-2, with 14 bases lining up with TRBD2. From germline, CDR1 is SGHRS and CDR2 YFSETQ. V lost 3 bases to trimming and J lost 7 bases; unmatched junction nucleotides: 8. This CDR3 is built from 17 residues. The CDR3 spells CASSSPGLAGVGGELFF. CDR3 DNA sequence: TGCGCCAGCAGCTCACCGGGACTAGCGGGAGTTGGCGGGGAGCTGTTTTTT.

V and J are TRBV6-1 and TRBJ1-5, with D maybe TRBD1 (5 bases). CDR1 and CDR2 (germline): MNHNS, SASEGT. V was clipped by 3 bases and J by 2 bases, with 17 bases between them. CDR3 length: 17 amino acids. The CDR3 is CASSDWDPGGGNQPQHF. The CDR3 DNA is TGTGCCAGCAGTGACTGGGACCCTGGAGGGGGCAATCAGCCCCAGCATTTT.

CDR3 DNA: TGTGCCAGCTCACCACCGGGTGGGGCTTACGAGCAGTACTTC. This translates into CASSPPGGAYEQYF. The rearrangement joins TRBV18 to TRBJ2-7; a possible D gene is TRBD1 (5 bases). Trimming shortened V by 0 bases and J by 4 bases, and 10 bases separated the two germline ends. This CDR3 is built from 14 residues. CDR1 and CDR2 (germline): KGHSH, LQKENI.

V usage is TRBV29-1 and J usage is TRBJ1-1; D is ambiguous. The germline V and J ends were trimmed by 2 bases and 1 base, with 5 bases remaining between them. The CDR3 consists of 12 residues. The V gene's germline CDR1 is SQVTM and CDR2 ANQGSEA. The CDR3, as DNA: TGCAGCGTTGAAAGGCAGAACACTGAAGCTTTCTTT. It yields the protein CSVERQNTEAFF. The full variable domain, its missing parts supplied by reference TRBV29-1 and TRBJ1-1, is SAVISQKPSRDICQRGTSLTIQCQVDSQVTMMFWYRQQPGQSLTLIATANQGSEATYESGFVIDKFPISRPNLTFSTLTVSNMSPEDSSIYLCSVERQNTEAFFGQGTRLTVV.